This TCR beta chain emerged from a study of blood T cell repertoires in COVID-19. Study summary: Both acute and convalescent COVID-19 samples were obtained from the United States, Italy and Spain. Sample material is recorded as cDNA or gDNA derived from T cells, B-cell-depleted T cells, or PBMCs.

Germline values: CDR1 SGHRS, CDR2 YFSETQ. The trim removed 0 bases at V and 3 bases at J, leaving 4 bases unmatched. The CDR3 consists of 15 residues. In the authors' methods: Amplification of reference gene primers provided the estimated nucleated cell counts. Using immunoSEQ multiplex PCR, the repertoire was profiled, and TCRdb retains in-frame clones only, with some absent. The D gene and trimming were derived from the DNA, and the V and J assignments and clone size from that table. The sample yields hundreds of thousands of clones, 85% seen once. This receptor was identified in a man between 50 and 59 years old with active or convalescent COVID-19. Sequencing was performed on peripheral blood. The chain employs TRBV5-1 and TRBJ2-7; 9 bases are shared with TRBD2. This CDR3 is CASSLGLAADYEQYF. The CDR3 DNA sequence: TGCGCCAGCAGCTTGGGACTAGCGGCAGACTACGAGCAGTACTTC.